This T cell receptor beta chain was documented in a study of vaccination effects on CD4 cells after COVID-19 (dated by TCRdb to between 2021 and 2022). Background for the entire study: Across the study, the median time from the second dose to post-vaccine sampling was 72 days (range 14 to 241). The study compared SARS-CoV-2 spike-specific CD4+ TCR repertoires before and after mRNA vaccination in COVID-19 convalescent patients and infection-naive vaccine recipients. A total of nine to ten COVID-19 convalescent patients and several SARS-CoV-2-naive healthy vaccine recipients were included in the full study. The Oncomine TCR Beta short-read assay on an Illumina iSeq 100 was used to sequence cultures from other donors in the study.

To identify antigen-specific CD4+ T cell clonotypes by their expansion, the ViraFEST assay first stimulated PBMC with viral peptide pools and then applied TCR sequencing. After less than eleven days of culture, CD4+ T cells were isolated with the EasySep CD4+ T cell isolation kit. Two doses of either the BNT162b2 or the mRNA-1273 mRNA SARS-CoV-2 vaccine were administered to participants. None of the healthy vaccine recipients had a prior SARS-CoV-2 infection, which was confirmed by nucleocapsid antibody tests that came back negative both before and after vaccination. About 2.2 million PBMC per well were cultured in IMDM with around 5% human AB serum, roughly 11 IU/ml IL-2 and gentamicin, plus 10 ug/ml peptides. On days 3 and 7, half of the culture medium was replaced with fresh IL-2-containing medium. Each peptide stimulation condition was cultured in triplicate wells unless otherwise noted. Using Ficoll-Paque Plus gradient centrifugation, PBMC were separated from whole blood and then either used fresh or cryopreserved at -140C. The spike proteins of SARS-CoV-2 and of the common cold coronaviruses HCoV-NL63, HCoV-OC43 and HCoV-229E were spanned by overlapping peptide pools. The QIAamp micro DNA kit was used to extract genomic DNA from the cultured CD4+ T cells.

Library preparation employed the immunoSEQ multiplex PCR assay. DNA from the cultured and isolated CD4+ T cells underwent TCR beta CDR3 sequencing. The authors processed their data as follows. The analysis removed non-productive TCR sequences, trimmed reads to the CDR3 region, and retained only CDR3s that were 7 or more amino acids long. The MANAFEST web app was used to identify antigen-specific clonotypes by comparing expansion in peptide wells with expansion in reference cultures. To be called positive, a clone needed expansion at FDR<0.05 compared with the reference and with all other wells, an odds ratio greater than 5, and a frequency greater than 0.1% in two replicate wells. Clonotypes significantly expanded in SARS-CoV-2 spike wells and in at least one common cold coronavirus spike condition were defined as cross-reactive. CDR3 similarity was assessed by Levenshtein distance using the stringdist R package, and unrooted trees were constructed with ape in R 3.6.1. TCRdb provides this immuneACCESS table in a form limited to in-frame rearrangements. Some clones are lacking; in checked studies, under half of them reflect an unresolved V gene, and why the rest are absent is not known. V and J calls and clone size are those listed in that table; D and trimming were worked out from the DNA. The sample yields 20,000 to 30,000 clones; 60% to 80% were counted once. Jointly, the top ten make up around 6.9% of the sample.

Here V drops 6 bases and J drops 2 bases, and the junction holds 5 bases not matched to any gene. Based on the germline V gene, the CDR1 and CDR2 sequences are MNHEY and SVGAGI. The cysteine opens and the phenylalanine closes a CDR3 of 14 amino acids. Only CDR3 DNA is held: 42 bases, read in frame from base 1. On the study overall, not on this receptor specifically: Both infection-induced and vaccine-induced clones contracted markedly at late post-vaccination timepoints, which is consistent with waning T cell responses. Among healthy vaccine recipients, nearly all vaccine-induced clones were SARS-CoV-2 mono-reactive, and only 1 of 255 was cross-reactive with common cold coronaviruses. Limitations of the study were the small number of convalescent patients and the absence of early post-infection timepoints.

This clone was recorded a few times. Its target antigen remains unknown. No base-level quality is on record; no much larger clone is a single base apart. The sequence came from a human donor who received a COVID-19 vaccine. Some clones in this sample may be carry-over from other donors' samples. Sequenced here: CD4+ T cells from PBMCs cultured with SARS-CoV-2 spike peptides, sampled after COVID-19 vaccination. The cell subset or site label here, explained by the study, means: SARS-CoV-2 spike overlapping peptide pool stimulation. The chain is encoded by TRBV6-5 joined to TRBJ1-1; a stretch of 8 junction bases matches TRBD1. The sequence in DNA is TGTGCCAGCAGGACAGGGGCTTTAAACACTGAAGCTTTCTTT. It encodes CASRTGALNTEAFF.